This T cell receptor beta chain was identified in a study of CD8 T cells in ankylosing spondylitis. Study-level findings and limits: Previous work reported some of these motif variants in the synovial fluid and blood of reactive arthritis.

Libraries of TCR beta came from quantitative 5'-RACE with molecular barcodes. TCRdb fed the 5' RACE reads into MiXCR, producing one record per CDR3 protein. The sample lists about 310,000 distinct CDR3 sequences; around 21% were seen once. With 3 bases clipped from V and 6 bases from J, the junction kept 4 bases outside the gene matches. Germline values: CDR1 SGDLS, CDR2 YYNGEE. The CDR3 is made up of 13 amino acids. This clonotype was detected only a few times. No antigen is known for it. Sequenced material: blood, either unsorted or a sorted T cell fraction (not recorded which). The genes are TRBV9 and TRBJ2-3; TRBD1 matches at 7 bases. This clonotype was sampled from a female donor with ankylosing spondylitis or in good health (not recorded which). The CDR3 DNA follows: TGTGCCAGCAGCGAGACAGGGCGTGATACGCAGTATTTT. It specifies CASSETGRDTQYF.